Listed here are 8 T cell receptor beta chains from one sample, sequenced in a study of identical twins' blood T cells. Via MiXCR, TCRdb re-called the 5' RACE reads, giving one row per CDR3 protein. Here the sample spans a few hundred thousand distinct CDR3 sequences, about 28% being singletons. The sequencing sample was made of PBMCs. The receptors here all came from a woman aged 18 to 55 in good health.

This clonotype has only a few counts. The DNA for the CDR3 is TGTGCCAGCAGCACGCGGACAGGGGCTCTCCGAGGCTACACCTTC. It specifies CASSTRTGALRGYTF. This rearrangement joins TRBV13 to TRBJ1-2; 9 bases agree with TRBD1. Trimming took 5 bases from V and 8 from J; bases not matched to a gene: 12. Germline CDR1 is PRHDT and CDR2 is FYEKMQ (reference sequence). The CDR3 loop spans 15 amino acids. Complete variable domain (other parts from reference TRBV13 and TRBJ1-2): AAGVIQSPRHLIKEKRETATLKCYPIPRHDTVYWYQQGPGQDPQFLISFYEKMQSDKGSIPDRFSAQQFSDYHSELNMSSLELGDSALYFCASSTRTGALRGYTFGSGTRLTVV.

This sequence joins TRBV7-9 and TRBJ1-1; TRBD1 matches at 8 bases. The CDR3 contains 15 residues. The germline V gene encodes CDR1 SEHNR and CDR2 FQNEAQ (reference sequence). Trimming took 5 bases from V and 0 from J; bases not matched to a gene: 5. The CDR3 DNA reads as TGTGCCAGCAGCGGGAGACAGGGGATGAACACTGAAGCTTTCTTT. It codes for CASSGRQGMNTEAFF.

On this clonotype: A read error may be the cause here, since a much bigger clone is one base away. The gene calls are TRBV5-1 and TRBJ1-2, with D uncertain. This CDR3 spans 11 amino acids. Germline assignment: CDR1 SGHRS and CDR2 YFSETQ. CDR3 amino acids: CASSEGYGHTF. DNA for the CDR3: TGCGCCAGCAGTGAGGGTTATGGCCACACCTTC. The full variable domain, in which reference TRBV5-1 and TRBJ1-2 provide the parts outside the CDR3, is KAGVTQTPRYLIKTRGQQVTLSCSPISGHRSVSWYQQTPGQGLQFLFEYFSETQRNKGNFPGRFSGRQFSNSRSEMNVSTLELGDSALYLCASSEGYGHTFGSGTRLTVV.

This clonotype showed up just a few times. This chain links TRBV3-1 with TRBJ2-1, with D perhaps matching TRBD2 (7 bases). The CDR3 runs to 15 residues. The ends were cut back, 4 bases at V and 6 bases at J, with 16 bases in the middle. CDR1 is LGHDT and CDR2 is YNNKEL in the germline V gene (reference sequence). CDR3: CASSRDWGGPNEQFF. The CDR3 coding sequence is TGTGCCAGCAGCCGGGATTGGGGGGGGCCCAATGAGCAGTTCTTC.

The CDR3 DNA sequence: TGTGCCAGCAGCCCGGACCGGGTGAACACTGAAGCTTTCTTT. It codes for CASSPDRVNTEAFF. This chain connects TRBV6-1 to TRBJ1-1; D ambiguous. Germline assignment: CDR1 MNHNS and CDR2 SASEGT. This CDR3 region has 14 residues. The V end was cut by 6 bases, the J end by 0 bases, with 11 bases between.

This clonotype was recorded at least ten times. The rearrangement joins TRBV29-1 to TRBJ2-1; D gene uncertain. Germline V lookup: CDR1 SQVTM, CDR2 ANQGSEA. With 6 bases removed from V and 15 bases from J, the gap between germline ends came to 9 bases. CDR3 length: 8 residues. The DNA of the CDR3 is TGCAGCGTCCCGCCTGTGTTCTTC. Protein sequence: CSVPPVFF.

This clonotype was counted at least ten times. The CDR3 protein is CASSPGTDYGYTF. The CDR3 coding sequence is TGTGCCAGCAGCCCCGGGACGGACTATGGCTACACCTTC. The chain joins TRBV2 to TRBJ1-2; the D gene is possibly TRBD1 (5 bases). V dropped 6 bases and J dropped 3 bases, with 11 bases sitting between them. The CDR3 is 13 amino acids. Germline-derived CDR1 and CDR2 are SNHLY and FYNNEI.

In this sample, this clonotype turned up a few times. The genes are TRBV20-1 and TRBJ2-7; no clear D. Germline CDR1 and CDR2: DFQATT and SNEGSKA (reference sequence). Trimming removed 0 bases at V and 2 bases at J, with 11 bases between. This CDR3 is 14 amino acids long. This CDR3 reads CSARDKYRTYEQYF. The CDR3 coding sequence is TGCAGTGCTAGAGATAAGTATAGGACCTACGAGCAGTACTTC.